Sequencing of this T cell receptor beta chain was carried out in a study of CD8+CD57+ T cells in acquired aplastic anemia. The sample holds many counts of this clonotype. The template used for profiling TCR beta VDJ and CDR3 was genomic DNA. TCRdb re-called the reads through MiXCR, storing one row per CDR3 protein. Here the sample spans about 220,000 distinct CDR3 sequences, 34% being singletons. The germline gives CDR1 SNHLY, CDR2 FYNNEI. The CDR3 is 15 amino acids. The V end was cut by 7 bases, the J end by 3 bases, with 17 bases between. The sequenced sample consisted of sorted CD4+, CD8+, or CD8+CD57+ T cells (not recorded which) from PBMCs. The clonotype originates from a human donor in good health, serving as a control. V and J are TRBV2 and TRBJ2-3; possibly TRBD2 for D (7 bases). CDR3 in amino acids: CASTRWGGRTDTQYF. CDR3 DNA: TGTGCCAGCACCCGATGGGGGGGCCGTACAGATACGCAGTATTTT.